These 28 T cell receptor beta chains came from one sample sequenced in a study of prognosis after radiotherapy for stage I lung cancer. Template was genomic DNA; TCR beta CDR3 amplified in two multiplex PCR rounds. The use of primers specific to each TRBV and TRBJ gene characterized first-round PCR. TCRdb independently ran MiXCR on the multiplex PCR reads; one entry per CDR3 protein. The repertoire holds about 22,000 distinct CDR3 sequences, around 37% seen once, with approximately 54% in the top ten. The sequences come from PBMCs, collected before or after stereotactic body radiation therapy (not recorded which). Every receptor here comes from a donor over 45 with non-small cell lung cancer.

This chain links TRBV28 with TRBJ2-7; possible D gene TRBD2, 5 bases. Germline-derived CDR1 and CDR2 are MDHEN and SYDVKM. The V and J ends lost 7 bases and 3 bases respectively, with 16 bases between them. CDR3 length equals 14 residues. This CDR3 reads CASIPQPGDYEQYF. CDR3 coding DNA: TGTGCCAGCATCCCCCAACCCGGGGACTACGAGCAGTACTTC.

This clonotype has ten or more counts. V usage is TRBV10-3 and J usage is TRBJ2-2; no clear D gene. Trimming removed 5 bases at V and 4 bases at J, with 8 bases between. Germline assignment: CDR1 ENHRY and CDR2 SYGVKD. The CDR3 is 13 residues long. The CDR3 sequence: CAISRTSTGELFF. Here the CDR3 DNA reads TGTGCCATCAGTCGTACAAGCACCGGGGAGCTGTTTTTT.

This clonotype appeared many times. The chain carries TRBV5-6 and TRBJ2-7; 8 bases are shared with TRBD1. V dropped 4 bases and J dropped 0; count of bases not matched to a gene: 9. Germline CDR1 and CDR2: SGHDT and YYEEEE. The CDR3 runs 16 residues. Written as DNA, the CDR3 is TGTGCCAGCAGCGACCTGGACAGGGAAAGCTCCTACGAGCAGTACTTC. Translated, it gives CASSDLDRESSYEQYF.

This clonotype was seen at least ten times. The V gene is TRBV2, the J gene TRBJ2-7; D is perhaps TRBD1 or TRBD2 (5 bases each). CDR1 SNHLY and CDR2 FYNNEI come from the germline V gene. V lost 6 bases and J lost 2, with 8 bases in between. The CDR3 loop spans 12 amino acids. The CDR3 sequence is CASRQGAYEQYF. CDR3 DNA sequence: TGTGCCAGCAGGCAGGGAGCCTACGAGCAGTACTTC.

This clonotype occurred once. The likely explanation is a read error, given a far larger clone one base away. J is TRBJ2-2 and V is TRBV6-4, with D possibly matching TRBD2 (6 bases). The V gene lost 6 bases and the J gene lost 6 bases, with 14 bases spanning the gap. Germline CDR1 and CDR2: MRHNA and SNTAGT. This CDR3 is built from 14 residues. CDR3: CASRTGTFPGELFF. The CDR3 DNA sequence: TGTGCCAGCAGAACCGGGACTTTCCCCGGGGAGCTGTTTTTT.

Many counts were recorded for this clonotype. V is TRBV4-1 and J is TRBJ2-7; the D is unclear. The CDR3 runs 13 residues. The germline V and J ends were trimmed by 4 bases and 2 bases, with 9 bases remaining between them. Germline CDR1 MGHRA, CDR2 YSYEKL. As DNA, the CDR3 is TGCGCCAGCAGCCTTCGCTCGCCCTACGAGCAGTACTTC. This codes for CASSLRSPYEQYF.

This CDR3 reads CASSLSSSGNTIYF. The CDR3 region has the DNA TGTGCCAGCAGTTTAAGCAGCTCTGGAAACACCATATATTTT. This chain connects TRBV12-3 or TRBV12-4 to TRBJ1-3; D unclear. V was shortened by 2 bases and J by 0 bases, with 5 bases between the two germline ends. CDR3 size: 14 residues.

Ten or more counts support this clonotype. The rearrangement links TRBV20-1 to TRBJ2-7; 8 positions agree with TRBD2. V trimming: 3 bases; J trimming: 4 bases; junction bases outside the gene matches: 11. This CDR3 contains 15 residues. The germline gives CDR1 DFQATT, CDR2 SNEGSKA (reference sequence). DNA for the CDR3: TGCAGTGCTAGCCCGACAGCGGGAGTTTGGTACGAGCAGTACTTC. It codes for CSASPTAGVWYEQYF.

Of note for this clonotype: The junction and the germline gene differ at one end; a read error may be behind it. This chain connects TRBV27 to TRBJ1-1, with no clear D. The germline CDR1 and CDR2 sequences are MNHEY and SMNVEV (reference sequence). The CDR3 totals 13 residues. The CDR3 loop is CASSSVGKTEAFF. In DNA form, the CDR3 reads TGTGCCAGCAGTTCAGTAGGGAAGACTGAGGCTTTCTTT.

The CDR3 DNA is TGTGCCAGCAGTGATCTTCTGGGCCCTAATCAGCCCCAGCATTTT. It encodes CASSDLLGPNQPQHF. V is TRBV6-1 and J is TRBJ1-5; D not resolved. V gave up 3 bases and J gave up 4 bases, with 13 bases separating them. The length of the CDR3 is 15 residues. The V gene's germline CDR1 is MNHNS and CDR2 SASEGT.

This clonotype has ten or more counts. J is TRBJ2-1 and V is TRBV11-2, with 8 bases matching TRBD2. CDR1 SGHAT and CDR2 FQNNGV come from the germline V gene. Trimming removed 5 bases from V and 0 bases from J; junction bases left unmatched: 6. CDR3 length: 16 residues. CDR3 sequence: CASSTYRGGSYNEQFF. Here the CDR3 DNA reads TGTGCCAGCAGCACCTATCGGGGGGGCTCCTACAATGAGCAGTTCTTC.

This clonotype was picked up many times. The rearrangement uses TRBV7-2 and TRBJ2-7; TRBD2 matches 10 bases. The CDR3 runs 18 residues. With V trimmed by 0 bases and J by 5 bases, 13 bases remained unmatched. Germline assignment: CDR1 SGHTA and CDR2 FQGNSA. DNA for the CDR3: TGTGCCAGCAGCTTAGCGAGCGGAAGCGGGAGGGCCCGGGACGAGCAGTACTTC. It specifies CASSLASGSGRARDEQYF.

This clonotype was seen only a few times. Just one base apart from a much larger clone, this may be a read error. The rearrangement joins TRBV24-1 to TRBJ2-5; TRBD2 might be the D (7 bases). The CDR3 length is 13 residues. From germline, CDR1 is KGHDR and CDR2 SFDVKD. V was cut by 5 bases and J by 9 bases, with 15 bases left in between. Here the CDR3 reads CATSARGGEAQYF. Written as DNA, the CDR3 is TGTGCCACCAGTGCCAGGGGAGGGGAGGCCCAGTACTTC.

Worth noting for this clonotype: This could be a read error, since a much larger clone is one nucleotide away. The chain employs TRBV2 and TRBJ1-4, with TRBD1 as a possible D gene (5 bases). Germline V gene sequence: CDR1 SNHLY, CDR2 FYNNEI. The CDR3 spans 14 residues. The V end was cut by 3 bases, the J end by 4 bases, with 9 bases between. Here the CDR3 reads CASSDPGHNEKLFF. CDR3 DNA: TGTGCCAGCAGTGATCCAGGGCATAATGAAAAACTGTTTTTT.

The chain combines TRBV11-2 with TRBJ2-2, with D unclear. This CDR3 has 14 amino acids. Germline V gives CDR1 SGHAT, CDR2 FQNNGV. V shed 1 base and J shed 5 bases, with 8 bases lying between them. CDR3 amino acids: CASSLAWGTGELFF. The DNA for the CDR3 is TGTGCCAGCAGCTTAGCGTGGGGAACCGGGGAGCTGTTTTTT.

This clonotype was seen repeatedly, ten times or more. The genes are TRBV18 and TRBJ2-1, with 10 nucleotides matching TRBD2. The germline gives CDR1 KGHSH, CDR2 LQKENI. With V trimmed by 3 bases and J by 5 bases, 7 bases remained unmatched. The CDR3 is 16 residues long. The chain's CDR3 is CASSPLAGVRNNEQFF. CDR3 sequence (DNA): TGTGCCAGCTCACCTCTAGCGGGAGTGAGAAACAATGAGCAGTTCTTC.

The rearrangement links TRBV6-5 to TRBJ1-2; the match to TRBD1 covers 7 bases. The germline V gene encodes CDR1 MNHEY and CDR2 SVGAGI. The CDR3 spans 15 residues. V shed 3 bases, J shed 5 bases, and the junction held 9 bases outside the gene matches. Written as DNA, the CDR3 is TGTGCCAGCAGTTATGGCAGGGGGTATAGATATGGCTACACCTTC. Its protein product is CASSYGRGYRYGYTF.

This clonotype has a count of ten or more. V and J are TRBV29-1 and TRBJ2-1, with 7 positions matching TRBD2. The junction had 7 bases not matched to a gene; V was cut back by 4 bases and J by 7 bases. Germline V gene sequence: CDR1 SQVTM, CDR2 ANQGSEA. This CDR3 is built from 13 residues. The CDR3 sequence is CSVGWTRANEQFF. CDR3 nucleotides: TGCAGCGTTGGGTGGACTAGGGCTAATGAGCAGTTCTTC.

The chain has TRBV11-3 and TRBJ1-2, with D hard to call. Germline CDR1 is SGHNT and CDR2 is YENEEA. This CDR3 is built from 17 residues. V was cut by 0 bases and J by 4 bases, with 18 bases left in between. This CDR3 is CASSLDVKSSSCYGYTF. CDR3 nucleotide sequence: TGTGCCAGCAGCTTAGATGTTAAAAGTTCCTCTTGCTATGGCTACACCTTC.

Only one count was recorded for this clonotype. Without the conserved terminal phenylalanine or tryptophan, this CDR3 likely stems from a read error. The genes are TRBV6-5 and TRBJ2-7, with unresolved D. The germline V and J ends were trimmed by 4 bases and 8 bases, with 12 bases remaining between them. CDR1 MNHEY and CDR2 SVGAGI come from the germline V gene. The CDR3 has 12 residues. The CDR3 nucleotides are TGTGCCAGCAGTTCAATGGGTGGACAGCAGTACTCC. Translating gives CASSSMGGQQYS.

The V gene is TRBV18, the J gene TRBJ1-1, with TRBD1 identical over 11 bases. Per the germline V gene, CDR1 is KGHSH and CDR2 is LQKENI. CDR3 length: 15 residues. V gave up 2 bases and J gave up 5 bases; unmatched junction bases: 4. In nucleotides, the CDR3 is TGTGCCAGCTCACCAGGACAGGGGGCAGGGACTGAAGCTTTCTTT. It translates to CASSPGQGAGTEAFF.

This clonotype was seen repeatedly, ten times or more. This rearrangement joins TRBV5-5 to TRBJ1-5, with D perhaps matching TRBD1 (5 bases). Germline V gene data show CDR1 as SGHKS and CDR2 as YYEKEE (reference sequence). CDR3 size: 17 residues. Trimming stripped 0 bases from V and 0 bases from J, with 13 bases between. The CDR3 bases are TGTGCCAGCAGCTTGGCCTTAGGGGTCTATAGCAATCAGCCCCAGCATTTT. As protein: CASSLALGVYSNQPQHF.

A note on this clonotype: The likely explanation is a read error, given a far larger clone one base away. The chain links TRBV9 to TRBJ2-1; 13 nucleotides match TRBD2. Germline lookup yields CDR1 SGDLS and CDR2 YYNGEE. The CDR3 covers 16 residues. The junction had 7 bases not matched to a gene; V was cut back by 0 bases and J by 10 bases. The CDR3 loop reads CASSVGLAGGSYEQFF. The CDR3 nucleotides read TGTGCCAGCAGCGTAGGACTAGCGGGAGGCTCCTACGAGCAGTTCTTC.

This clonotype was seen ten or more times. The CDR3 sequence is CATSDTSGRYNEQFF. DNA for the CDR3: TGTGCCACCAGTGACACTAGCGGGAGATACAATGAGCAGTTCTTC. This chain connects TRBV24-1 to TRBJ2-1; TRBD2 agrees at 11 bases. This CDR3 region has 15 residues. The germline gives CDR1 KGHDR, CDR2 SFDVKD. J gave up 4 bases and V 4 bases, and 2 bases lay outside the gene matches.

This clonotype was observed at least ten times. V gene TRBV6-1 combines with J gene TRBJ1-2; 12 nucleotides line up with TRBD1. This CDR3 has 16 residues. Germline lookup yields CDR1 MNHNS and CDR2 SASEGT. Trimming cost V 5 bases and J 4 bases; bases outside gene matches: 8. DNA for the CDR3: TGTGCCAGCAGTATCAGGGGGACAGGGGGCACCTATGGCTACACCTTC. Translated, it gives CASSIRGTGGTYGYTF.

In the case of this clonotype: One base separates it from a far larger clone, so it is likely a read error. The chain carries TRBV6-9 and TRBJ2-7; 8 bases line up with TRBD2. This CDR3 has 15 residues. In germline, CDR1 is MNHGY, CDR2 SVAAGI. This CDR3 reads CASSRQREYSYDQYF. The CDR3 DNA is TGTGCCAGCAGTCGCCAGCGGGAGTACTCCTACGATCAGTACTTC.

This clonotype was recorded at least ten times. CDR3 in amino acids: CASRDGSSYEQYF. DNA for the CDR3: TGCGCCAGCAGGGACGGGAGCTCCTACGAGCAGTACTTC. This chain connects TRBV5-1 to TRBJ2-7, with D possibly being TRBD2 (6 bases). The length of the CDR3 is 13 residues. V was shortened by 5 bases and J by 0 bases, with 9 bases between the two germline ends. CDR1 is SGHRS and CDR2 is YFSETQ in the germline V gene.

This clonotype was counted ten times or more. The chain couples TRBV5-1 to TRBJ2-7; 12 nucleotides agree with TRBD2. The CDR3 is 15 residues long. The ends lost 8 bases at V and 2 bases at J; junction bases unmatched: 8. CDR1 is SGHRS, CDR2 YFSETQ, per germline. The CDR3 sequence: CASRTSGNPAYEQYF. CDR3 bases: TGCGCCAGTCGGACTAGCGGGAACCCAGCCTACGAGCAGTACTTC.